This entry describes one T cell receptor beta chain. This sample stems from a study of shared clonotypes between healthy human individuals. Clones were sequenced by immunoSEQ multiplex PCR, and TCRdb holds only the in-frame ones, with some missing. The table shows about 1.5 million clones, with roughly 98% occurring only once. Trimming removed 1 base from V and 2 bases from J; junction bases left unmatched: 4. The germline V gene encodes CDR1 SSHAT and CDR2 FNYEAQ (reference sequence). This CDR3 spans 15 amino acids. This TCR was sampled from a man aged 25 to 40 in good health. Input material: naive CD4+ T cells sorted from blood. As for subset: CD45RA+ positively selected. The genes are TRBV7-7 and TRBJ2-5; 7 positions agree with TRBD2. CDR3 coding DNA: TGTGCCAGCAGCTTAGGTAGCGGGCCTCAAGAGACCCAGTACTTC. This codes for CASSLGSGPQETQYF.